This TCR beta chain is drawn from a study of cytomegalovirus exposure and HLA in healthy donors. Vbeta (60) and Jbeta (13) primers were used in the PCR. TCRdb keeps only in-frame clones here, not all; method: immunoSEQ multiplex PCR. The sample holds around 200,000 clones; 80% to 85% are singletons and the top ten take over 1.5%. CDR1 and CDR2 (germline): SEHNR, FQNEAQ (reference sequence). The CDR3 length is 14 residues. Turning to this clone: Compared with germline, one end of the junction differs, possibly owing to a read error.

The clonotype originates from a man aged 45 to 65 in good health and CMV-seronegative. Specimen: PBMCs. This chain uses TRBV7-9 with TRBJ1-5, with TRBD1 as a possible D gene (6 bases). The CDR3 nucleotides read TGTTCCAGCAGCCCGACAGGATTCAATCAGCCCCAGCATTTT. Protein: CSSSPTGFNQPQHF.